This T cell receptor beta chain was recorded in a study of blood T cells in healthy people across ages. Study results and limitations: In older individuals, TCR beta diversity per million T cells was lower, falling roughly linearly with age.

For the second PCR, which ran for about 6 to 11 cycles, a sample-barcoded 5' primer and a J-beta primer mix were used. TCRdb itself ran the 5' RACE reads through MiXCR, one entry per CDR3 protein. Of around 620,000 distinct CDR3 sequences listed, roughly a quarter are singletons. The CDR3 consists of 16 residues. Germline values: CDR1 MNHEY, CDR2 SVGEGT. This clonotype appeared a few times. Its antigen remains unknown. Ten milliliters was the volume of peripheral blood drawn from each donor. The chain has TRBV6-2 or TRBV6-3 and TRBJ2-5; D may be TRBD1 (6 bases). The J call may be wrong; the DNA end is better matched by TRBJ2-7. What was sequenced was blood. The clonotype comes from a woman in her 70s in good health. The CDR3 bases are TGTGCCAGCAGTTACTCCCCTTCGGGACACAGCTACGAGCAGTACTTC. Translating it yields CASSYSPSGHSYEQYF.